This T cell receptor (beta chain) was obtained from a study of beta chain features in type 1 diabetes (dated by TCRdb to between 2018 and 2020). Context from the whole study: Mean age, gender distribution, total cell number and subset yield did not differ between patients and healthy donors. In the study, TCRB repertoires of sorted circulating CD4+ T cell subsets from recently diagnosed type 1 diabetes patients were compared with those of matched healthy donors. Across all samples, some 100,000,000 sorted cells were examined, and cell number per subset correlated strongly with RNA yield. Regulatory and stem cell-like memory subsets were obtained from only 8 patients and about eight healthy donors, while naive and central memory subsets were obtained from all 28 donors.

From each donor, a single peripheral blood sample of around 120 mL on average was drawn into heparinised tubes. A BD FACSAria II and a panel including CD45RO, CCR7, CD25, CD127, CD95 and CD27 were used to sort naive, central memory, regulatory and stem cell-like memory CD4+ T cells. Every sorted population had a purity above 95%. PBMCs were separated immediately by Lymphoprep density gradient centrifugation and were stained directly, without being cultured. So that batch effects would be minimized, each experiment stained and sorted samples in pairs, pairing one healthy donor with one patient. In the case of this clone: Its antigen has not been determined. There are no base qualities to consult, and no much larger clone falls within one base.

The entire isolated RNA was reverse transcribed using the High Capacity cDNA Reverse Transcription Kit, and thus expressed TCRB transcripts were sequenced. Stem cell-like memory T cell samples underwent survey-depth immunoSEQ sequencing, averaging roughly 1 million total reads per sample. Sorted cells were lysed in RLT buffer and RNA was extracted with DNase-treated RNeasy Micro or Mini kits, depending on cell number. Each cell subset was processed separately to prevent cross-contamination, with patient and healthy donor samples processed together. TCRB sequences were amplified from cDNA with the immunoSEQ multiplex PCR, producing 87-bp fragments spanning the CDR3 region. Sequencing of the amplicons was done on the Illumina HiSeq platform. On the authors' methods: PCR bias was corrected computationally using synthetic template baselines, and reads within Hamming distance 2 were collapsed, with unmergeable singletons discarded. Reads were aligned to IMGT to assign V, D and J genes, CDR3 length, and insertions or deletions at six rearrangement sites. Clonotype counts were normalized to sorted cell number within each subset before computing true diversity and Gini coefficients with the tcR R package. The overlap coefficient, calculated on TCRB nucleotide sequences, was used to measure repertoire sharing. TCRdb's version of the immuneACCESS table is confined to in-frame rearrangements and falls short of the full clone set. An unresolved V gene accounts for under half of the shortfall where checked; the remainder is of unknown origin. V, J and clone size are taken as reported in that table, and D and trimming were inferred from the DNA itself. This sample lists tens of thousands of clones; more than 45% were detected once. The ten largest clonotypes hold under 0.45% of the sample.

Unmatched junction bases come to 6, with V trimmed by 5 bases and J by 9 bases. As encoded in the germline V gene, CDR1 is SGHTA while CDR2 is FQGNSA. There are 13 amino acids in the CDR3, from cysteine to phenylalanine inclusive. Just CDR3 DNA is preserved here, 39 bases in frame from base 1. On the study overall, not on this receptor specifically: A moderate but significant shortening of TCRB CDR3 length was observed in type 1 diabetes patients in all four CD4+ subsets. Naive, central memory and regulatory TCRB repertoires appeared more similar among patients than among healthy donors. Only small numbers of individuals were included in the HLA sub-analyses, which left unresolved whether HLA type had any influence on TCRB rearrangement. Because cDNA was sequenced instead of genomic DNA, activated cells with high expression could be over-represented, although the groups did not differ in activation or CD3 levels. At VDJ recombination sites, patients with type 1 diabetes made fewer insertions and deleted more nucleotides, a pattern implying thymic rearrangement abnormalities. Shorter templates might have been favored by PCR, but patient and control samples were amplified and corrected together, so both groups would have been affected equally by any skew.

The TCR originated in a man aged 18 to 29 with type 1 diabetes. The chain is encoded by TRBV7-2 joined to TRBJ2-1, and TRBD1 aligns with 8 junction nucleotides. Sequenced: stem cell memory CD4+ T cells from blood. What the cell subset or site label conveys for this sample: stem cell-like memory CD4+ T cells. The base sequence is TGTGCCAGCAGCCCCGGGACAGGACGTGAGCAGTTCTTC. Its product reads: CASSPGTGREQFF.